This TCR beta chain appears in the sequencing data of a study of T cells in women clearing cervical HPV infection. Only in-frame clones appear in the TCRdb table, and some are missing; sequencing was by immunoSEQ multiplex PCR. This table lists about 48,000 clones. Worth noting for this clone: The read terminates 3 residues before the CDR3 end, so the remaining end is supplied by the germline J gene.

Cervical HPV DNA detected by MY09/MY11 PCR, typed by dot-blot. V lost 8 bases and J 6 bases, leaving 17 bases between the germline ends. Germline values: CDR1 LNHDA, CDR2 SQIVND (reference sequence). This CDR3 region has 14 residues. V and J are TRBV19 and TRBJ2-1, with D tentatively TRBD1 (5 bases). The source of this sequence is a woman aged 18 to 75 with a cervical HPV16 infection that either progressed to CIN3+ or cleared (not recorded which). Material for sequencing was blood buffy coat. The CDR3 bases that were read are TGTGCCAGTTCGCGGATAGATGGGGCCAATGAG. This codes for CASSRIDGANE. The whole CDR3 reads CASSRIDGANEQFF.